The clone carrying this TCR beta chain was counted between two and nine times. The antigen is not known. A second PCR of 7 to 11 cycles used a sample-barcoded 5' primer and a J-beta primer mix. A template-switch adaptor with 12 random nucleotides tagged each cDNA molecule. TCRdb re-analysed the 5' RACE reads in MiXCR, keeping a single row per CDR3 protein. The data contain fewer than 2,000,000 distinct CDR3 sequences, approximately 39% of them singletons. The sample originates from a study of blood T cells in healthy people across ages. General study findings and limits: Long-lived donors exceeded aged donors in naive CD4+ cells and diversity. TCR beta diversity was tightly associated with the proportion of naive T cells.

For every donor, a draw yielded ten milliliters of peripheral blood. What was sequenced was blood. The sequence was obtained from a human donor in good health.

Written as DNA, the CDR3 is TGCAGCGCGCGACATTCCGTCGGGGGCTATACCTACAATGAGCAGTTCTTC. This translates into CSARHSVGGYTYNEQFF. This chain uses TRBV29-1 with TRBJ2-1; D may be TRBD1 or TRBD2 (6 bases each). The length of the CDR3 is 17 residues. In germline, CDR1 is SQVTM, CDR2 ANQGSEA. Trimming stripped 7 bases from V and 2 bases from J, with 24 bases between.